This paragraph reports one T cell receptor (beta chain). This entry comes from a study of blood T cell repertoires in COVID-19. Enrollees, about 18 to 89 years old, lived in approximately 24 US areas. Assay used: immunoSEQ multiplex PCR; TCRdb lists only in-frame clones, some missing. Seen here are roughly 250,000 clones, around 87% observed once, and the top ten hold roughly 1.6%. The V end lost 4 bases, the J end lost 5 bases, and 18 bases lay between the germline ends. Germline CDR1 reads LNHDA; CDR2 reads SQIVND (reference sequence). This CDR3 contains 16 residues. The chain links TRBV19 to TRBJ2-1; D may be TRBD2 (6 bases). The receptor was isolated from a woman between 50 and 59 years old who had recovered from COVID-19. The sample comprised PBMCs or T cells enriched from blood (not recorded which). The CDR3 DNA is TGTGCCAGTAGTAATTATGCGGGGCAACCGGACAATGAGCAGTTCTTC. Amino acid sequence: CASSNYAGQPDNEQFF.